This T cell receptor beta chain was retrieved from a study of blood T cells in healthy people across ages. V was clipped by 0 bases and J by 6 bases, with 10 bases between them. The CDR3 has 13 residues. CDR1 and CDR2 (germline): DFQATT, SNEGSKA (reference sequence). For the second PCR, which ran for about 6 to 11 cycles, a sample-barcoded 5' primer and a J-beta primer mix were used. In TCRdb, the 5' RACE reads were re-called with MiXCR into one record per CDR3 protein. Of more than 750,000 distinct CDR3 sequences listed, 29% were seen once; the top ten hold more than 8.5%. Donors gave about 9.3 milliliters of peripheral blood apiece. There are a few counts of this clonotype. The target antigen is unknown. Study-level results: With donor CMV status unknown, expanded clonotype changes were possibly confounded.

This sample also belongs to another study, concerning T cells of mothers and their children. That paper states: A few healthy Caucasian mothers, along with their six children, were the donors.

The receptor's source is a woman between 40 and 55 years old in good health. The rearrangement uses TRBV20-1 and TRBJ2-3; tentative D call: TRBD1 (5 bases). Sequenced sample: blood. Written as DNA, the CDR3 is TGCAGTGCTAGAGATTCATGGGGCGATACGCAGTATTTT. This translates into CSARDSWGDTQYF.